The 7 T cell receptor beta chains below were found in one sample sequenced in a study of type 1 regulatory T cells. Study findings and constraints: Tr1 cells had a more restricted TCR repertoire than non-Tr1 cells.

Their antigen targets remain unknown. Each CDR3 protein is one row after TCRdb ran MiXCR on the reads. Among 60,000 to 75,000 distinct CDR3 sequences, around 21% were seen once, and the ten largest hold around 8.1%. The sample was cultured type 1 regulatory T (Tr1) cells, either the whole culture or a sorted fraction (not recorded which). These receptors were obtained from a human donor in good health.

This clonotype is labeled as medium-sized. V is TRBV5-1 and J is TRBJ2-1, with TRBD2 as a possible D gene (6 bases). The CDR3 length is 16 residues. Germline V CDR1 and CDR2: SGHRS, YFSETQ. Trimming removed 4 bases at V and 1 base at J, with 15 bases between. CDR3 amino acids: CASSPQYGGSYNEQFF. CDR3 DNA sequence: TGCGCCAGCAGCCCACAATACGGGGGTTCCTACAATGAGCAGTTCTTC.

The chain has TRBV5-1 and TRBJ2-1; the match to TRBD2 covers 7 bases. CDR1 is SGHRS, CDR2 YFSETQ, per germline. This CDR3 comprises 15 residues. After removal of 3 bases from V and 5 bases from J, the junction contained 8 bases not matched to a gene. CDR3 coding DNA: TGCGCCAGCAGCTCCCGGACTAGAAGTAACAATGAGCAGTTCTTC. The encoded protein is CASSSRTRSNNEQFF.

V is TRBV10-3 and J is TRBJ2-3; weak D call: TRBD2 (7 bases). The germline gives CDR1 ENHRY, CDR2 SYGVKD. Deletions cut 9 bases from V and 4 bases from J, with 17 bases between. The CDR3 covers 14 residues. CDR3 sequence: CAMGLSGAPDTQYF. In DNA form, the CDR3 reads TGTGCCATGGGACTATCGGGGGCCCCAGATACGCAGTATTTT.

V is TRBV19 and J is TRBJ2-2; D unresolved. The CDR3 spans 13 residues. The germline CDR1 and CDR2 sequences are LNHDA and SQIVND (reference sequence). V lost 3 bases to trimming and J lost 4 bases, with 6 bases between them. The CDR3 DNA reads as TGTGCCAGTAGTATCACGGTCACCGGGGAGCTGTTTTTT. The encoded protein is CASSITVTGELFF.

This clonotype was counted between two and nine times. The chain combines TRBV5-5 with TRBJ2-5; D gene uncertain. Trimming cost V 2 bases and J 4 bases, with 12 bases left between them. This CDR3 region has 14 residues. The germline CDR1 and CDR2 sequences are SGHKS and YYEKEE (reference sequence). The CDR3 spells CASSFHAILETQYF. The DNA of the CDR3 is TGTGCCAGCAGCTTCCACGCAATATTAGAGACCCAGTACTTC.

The V call is TRBV28, the J call TRBJ1-2; 9 positions match TRBD1. From germline, CDR1 is MDHEN and CDR2 SYDVKM. This CDR3 has 16 amino acids. V lost 6 bases, J lost 4 bases, and 12 bases stayed unmatched. The chain's CDR3 is CASSLTPGQGSYGYTF. The CDR3 region has the DNA TGTGCCAGCAGCCTCACCCCCGGACAGGGGTCCTATGGCTACACCTTC.

This rearrangement joins TRBV7-3 to TRBJ2-5; 14 bases line up with TRBD2. V was pared by 0 bases and J by 4 bases, with 1 base of the junction left unmatched. Germline V CDR1 and CDR2: SGHTA, FQGTGA. The CDR3 sequence is 16 residues long. CDR3 in amino acids: CASSLTGLAGVETQYF. Here the CDR3 DNA reads TGTGCCAGCAGCTTAACGGGACTAGCGGGAGTAGAGACCCAGTACTTC.